A single sample is the source of the 25 T cell receptor beta chains below, sequenced in a study of identifying expanded T cells in peripheral blood. Assay: immunoSEQ multiplex PCR; the TCRdb copy retains only in-frame clones and omits some. This sample has around 100,000 clones; around nine tenths occur once, and the top ten carry 5.5%. The source material was blood. These receptors were taken from a person aged 18 to 75 in good health.

CDR3 in amino acids: CASSYGTANQPQHF. CDR3 nucleotides: TGTGCCAGCAGCTACGGGACAGCAAATCAGCCCCAGCATTTT. The chain has TRBV5-6 and TRBJ1-5, with 7 bases lining up with TRBD1. This CDR3 contains 14 residues. Unmatched junction bases numbered 4, after V lost 3 bases and J lost 4 bases. Germline lookup yields CDR1 SGHDT and CDR2 YYEEEE.

The CDR3 protein is CASQGARGNTIYF. CDR3 bases: TGCGCCAGTCAGGGGGCGCGCGGAAACACCATATATTTT. This chain joins TRBV5-1 and TRBJ1-3; 8 bases match TRBD1. The CDR3 is 13 amino acids. Germline V gene lookup returns CDR1 SGHRS and CDR2 YFSETQ. With V trimmed by 8 bases and J by 4 bases, 5 bases remained unmatched.

The genes are TRBV5-5 and TRBJ1-2; no reliable D call. V was trimmed by 2 bases and J by 2 bases, leaving 10 bases between them. Germline loops: CDR1 SGHKS, CDR2 YYEKEE (reference sequence). CDR3 length: 14 residues. The chain's CDR3 is CASSLLPENYGYTF. CDR3 sequence (DNA): TGTGCCAGCAGCTTATTACCGGAGAACTATGGCTACACCTTC.

The J gene is TRBJ2-7, the V gene TRBV6-1; D uncertain. Germline CDR1 is MNHNS and CDR2 is SASEGT. This CDR3 comprises 11 residues. The V end was cut by 6 bases, the J end by 3 bases, with 6 bases between. The DNA for the CDR3 is TGTGCCAGCAGGTCGGTCTACGAGCAGTACTTC. Residues: CASRSVYEQYF.

The chain is built from TRBV6-5 and TRBJ2-1; 7 nucleotides match TRBD2. CDR3 length: 15 amino acids. The germline CDR1 and CDR2 sequences are MNHEY and SVGAGI. V lost 6 bases and J lost 3; bases outside the gene matches: 8. The CDR3 region has the DNA TGTGCCAGCAGCCTAAGCGGGAAAAACTACAATGAGCAGTTCTTC. It specifies CASSLSGKNYNEQFF.

The chain links TRBV6-4 to TRBJ1-1; D may be TRBD1 (5 bases). CDR3 length: 15 residues. V lost 10 bases to trimming and J lost 1 base, with 19 bases between them. Germline V gives CDR1 MRHNA, CDR2 SNTAGT. CDR3 sequence: CATRRGGGENTEAFF. The CDR3 region has the DNA TGTGCCACCCGGCGAGGAGGAGGGGAGAACACTGAAGCTTTCTTT.

The V call is TRBV21-1, the J call TRBJ2-2. TRBV21-1 is noted as a pseudogene. The CDR3 contains 19 residues. The CDR3 DNA reads as TGTGCCAGCAGCCGGGGTAGCTATACACAGGTCATGAGAGCGGGGGAGCTGTTTTTT. This encodes CASSRGSYTQVMRAGELFF.

The chain employs TRBV7-9 and TRBJ1-2; TRBD1 might be the D (5 bases). The CDR3 loop spans 16 amino acids. V was clipped by 0 bases and J by 4 bases, with 15 bases between them. Germline values: CDR1 SEHNR, CDR2 FQNEAQ (reference sequence). CDR3 region: CASSLASDSFIYGYTF. DNA for the CDR3: TGTGCCAGCAGCTTAGCTTCCGACAGCTTTATCTATGGCTACACCTTC. Complete variable domain (other parts from reference TRBV7-9 and TRBJ1-2): DTGVSQNPRHKITKRGQNVTFRCDPISEHNRLYWYRQTLGQGPEFLTYFQNEAQLEKSRLLSDRFSAERPKGSFSTLEIQRTEQGDSAMYLCASSLASDSFIYGYTFGSGTRLTVV.

V gene TRBV18 combines with J gene TRBJ1-5; 10 bases align to TRBD1. The CDR3 totals 16 residues. Per germline, CDR1 KGHSH and CDR2 LQKENI. Losses at the gene ends were 4 bases for V and 6 bases for J; bases not matched to a gene: 9. The DNA of the CDR3 is TGTGCCAGCTCACTCCCACCGGGACAGGGGAGTCAGCCCCAGCATTTT. Translated, it gives CASSLPPGQGSQPQHF.

V and J are TRBV6-5 and TRBJ1-1; TRBD1 is a possible D gene (6 bases). Trimming pared 6 bases from V and 3 bases from J, leaving 8 bases between. CDR3 length: 12 amino acids. Germline V lookup: CDR1 MNHEY, CDR2 SVGAGI. The DNA of the CDR3 is TGTGCCAGCAGACAGGGCTACACTGAAGCTTTCTTT. Its protein is CASRQGYTEAFF.

This rearrangement joins TRBV5-1 to TRBJ1-1, with a possible D match to TRBD1 (6 bases). This CDR3 spans 15 amino acids. Germline lookup yields CDR1 SGHRS and CDR2 YFSETQ. V was shortened by 1 base and J by 4 bases, with 14 bases between the two germline ends. Here the CDR3 reads CASSLTRGASTEAFF. The CDR3 DNA reads as TGCGCCAGCAGCTTGACTAGGGGGGCGAGCACTGAAGCTTTCTTT.

The V gene is TRBV27, the J gene TRBJ1-1, with 7 bases identical to TRBD1. Per the germline V gene, CDR1 is MNHEY and CDR2 is SMNVEV (reference sequence). The trim removed 5 bases at V and 1 base at J, leaving 7 bases unmatched. The CDR3 runs to 15 residues. DNA of the CDR3: TGTGCCAGCAGTCCGCTGACAGGGAGGAACACTGAAGCTTTCTTT. Its translation: CASSPLTGRNTEAFF.

This rearrangement joins TRBV9 to TRBJ1-3; 7 nucleotides agree with TRBD1. Losses at the gene ends were 3 bases for V and 0 bases for J; bases not matched to a gene: 9. The CDR3 length is 17 residues. The germline V gene has CDR1 SGDLS and CDR2 YYNGEE. The CDR3 region is CASSGRIGQVSGNTIYF. Here the CDR3 DNA reads TGTGCCAGCAGCGGGCGAATAGGACAGGTCTCTGGAAACACCATATATTTT.

CDR3 sequence: CAIRAGSYNEQFF. The CDR3 nucleotides read TGTGCCATCCGGGCGGGGTCCTACAATGAGCAGTTCTTC. The chain carries TRBV10-3 and TRBJ2-1; D might be TRBD2 (6 bases). The germline V and J ends were trimmed by 8 bases and 1 base, with 9 bases remaining between them. This CDR3 spans 13 amino acids. The V gene's germline CDR1 is ENHRY and CDR2 SYGVKD.

This clone was counted only a few times. The J gene is TRBJ1-5, the V gene TRBV19, with TRBD1 identical over 7 bases. The CDR3 is 14 residues long. CDR1 is LNHDA, CDR2 SQIVND, per germline (reference sequence). Unmatched junction bases numbered 4, after V lost 6 bases and J lost 2 bases. CDR3 in amino acids: CASSLGQGNQPQHF. DNA of the CDR3: TGTGCCAGTAGCCTCGGACAGGGCAATCAGCCCCAGCATTTT. The entire variable domain, with the rest obtained from reference TRBV19 and TRBJ1-5, is as follows: DGGITQSPKYLFRKEGQNVTLSCEQNLNHDAMYWYRQDPGQGLRLIYYSQIVNDFQKGDIAEGYSVSREKKESFPLTVTSAQKNPTAFYLCASSLGQGNQPQHFGDGTRLSIL.

CDR3 DNA sequence: TGTGCCAGCATTGAGGGGGCGGGAAATGAGCAGTTCTTC. Protein product: CASIEGAGNEQFF. This sequence joins TRBV28 and TRBJ2-1, with D tentatively TRBD1 (7 bases). Germline CDR1 MDHEN, CDR2 SYDVKM. Trimming cost V 7 bases and J 7 bases, with 14 bases left between them. The CDR3 loop spans 13 amino acids.

The V gene is TRBV10-3, the J gene TRBJ1-2, with 9 nucleotides matching TRBD1. V was pared by 0 bases and J by 3 bases, with 5 bases of the junction left unmatched. The CDR3 loop spans 16 amino acids. Germline CDR1 and CDR2: ENHRY and SYGVKD. CDR3 residues: CAISESKGQGYYGYTF. The CDR3 DNA follows: TGTGCCATCAGTGAGTCGAAGGGACAGGGATACTATGGCTACACCTTC.

The chain carries TRBV19 and TRBJ1-5; 9 positions match TRBD1. Germline CDR1 and CDR2: LNHDA and SQIVND (reference sequence). The CDR3 length is 16 residues. J was trimmed by 1 base and V by 1 base; bases with no gene match: 2. CDR3 DNA: TGTGCCAGTAGTATAGTCGACAGGGGGAGCAATCAGCCCCAGCATTTT. Protein sequence: CASSIVDRGSNQPQHF.

Here the CDR3 DNA reads TGTGCCAGCAGCCAGACAGGGCGTTCCTACGAGCAGTACTTC. Residues: CASSQTGRSYEQYF. The J gene is TRBJ2-7, the V gene TRBV11-3, with 7 bases fitting TRBD1. With 5 bases clipped from V and 1 base from J, the junction kept 5 bases outside the gene matches. The CDR3 contains 14 residues. The germline V gene encodes CDR1 SGHNT and CDR2 YENEEA. The whole variable domain, filled in from reference TRBV11-3 and TRBJ2-7, reads EAGVVQSPRYKIIEKKQPVAFWCNPISGHNTLYWYLQNLGQGPELLIRYENEEAVDDSQLPKDRFSAERLKGVDSTLKIQPAELGDSAVYLCASSQTGRSYEQYFGPGTRLTVT.

This rearrangement joins TRBV7-9 to TRBJ1-1, with D hard to call. The CDR3 covers 14 residues. V was clipped by 3 bases and J by 1 base, with 9 bases between them. CDR1 is SEHNR, CDR2 FQNEAQ, per germline (reference sequence). DNA of the CDR3: TGTGCCAGCAGCTTTCAGGTGAAGAACACTGAAGCTTTCTTT. Its translation: CASSFQVKNTEAFF.

This clone has just one count. CDR3 amino acids: CTSSRTWETQYF. DNA of the CDR3: TGCACCAGCAGCCGGACGTGGGAGACCCAGTACTTC. The chain employs TRBV1 and TRBJ2-5. TRBV1 is deemed a pseudogene. The CDR3 is 12 amino acids.

The chain recombines TRBV6-1 with TRBJ1-1; 8 bases are shared with TRBD1. CDR1 and CDR2 from the germline V gene are MNHNS and SASEGT. The CDR3 contains 14 residues. Losses at the gene ends were 5 bases for V and 2 bases for J; bases not matched to a gene: 4. The CDR3 DNA reads TGTGCCAGCAGTACAGGGGGATTTAACACTGAAGCTTTCTTT. It translates to CASSTGGFNTEAFF.

This clone was found many times. The chain couples TRBV27 to TRBJ2-1; 9 bases are a match to TRBD2. Germline V gene data show CDR1 as MNHEY and CDR2 as SMNVEV (reference sequence). Germline trimming cut 7 bases from V and 4 bases from J; bases unmatched to any gene: 11. This CDR3 region has 16 residues. For the CDR3, the DNA is TGTGCCAGCAAGTCCGGACTAGCGTCACCGTACAATGAGCAGTTCTTC. It yields the protein CASKSGLASPYNEQFF.

The genes are TRBV19 and TRBJ2-3, with D maybe TRBD1 (6 bases). This CDR3 region has 16 residues. The V gene's germline CDR1 is LNHDA and CDR2 SQIVND (reference sequence). Trimming removed 5 bases at V and 5 bases at J, with 20 bases between. CDR3 nucleotides: TGTGCCAGTAGTGCCGGTTCGGGCCCCAGGGGAGATACGCAGTATTTT. Its translation is CASSAGSGPRGDTQYF.

This clone was recorded only once. The V call is TRBV7-9, the J call TRBJ1-1; D is perhaps TRBD1 (6 bases). Germline CDR1 SEHNR, CDR2 FQNEAQ (reference sequence). With 1 base removed from V and 0 bases from J, the gap between germline ends came to 12 bases. The CDR3 has 16 amino acids. The CDR3 is CASSLGTDIMNTEAFF. The DNA for the CDR3 is TGTGCCAGCAGCTTAGGGACAGACATAATGAACACTGAAGCTTTCTTT.